The sequence of this T cell receptor beta chain was determined in a study of blood T cell repertoires in COVID-19. Overall study: Material from acute and convalescent COVID-19 was sourced from the United States, Italy and Spain. PBMCs, B-cell-depleted T cells, or T cells provided the cDNA or gDNA that made up the material.

Per germline, CDR1 SQVTM and CDR2 ANQGSEA. CDR3 length equals 14 residues. The V end lost 6 bases, the J end lost 0 bases, and 11 bases lay between the germline ends. As handled by the study authors: It was from reference gene primer amplification that nucleated cell counts were estimated. TCRdb keeps only in-frame clones here, not all; method: immunoSEQ multiplex PCR. The V and J calls and clone size come from that table; D and trimming were worked out from the DNA. Among about 380,000 clones listed, 81% were seen once. The source is a human donor with acute or convalescent COVID-19. The donor label of this sample is uncertain. The rearrangement uses TRBV29-1 and TRBJ2-2, with a weak D call TRBD1 (5 bases). The source material was peripheral blood. CDR3 amino acids: CSVRQSANTGELFF. For the CDR3, the DNA is TGCAGCGTGAGACAGAGCGCGAACACCGGGGAGCTGTTTTTT.